This passage covers 25 T cell receptor beta chains from one sample sequenced in a study of brain T cells in children with intractable seizures. Profiled with immunoSEQ multiplex PCR; TCRdb holds only in-frame clones, not every one. The sample shows 300,000 to 400,000 clones, over 90% of them seen only once. Time point noted: blood from clinic visit 5 months post-surgery; TSC patient then seizure free. The source was peripheral blood, collected approximately 5 months after surgery. The receptors derive from a boy under two years old with tuberous sclerosis and intractable seizures.

This chain uses TRBV20-1 with TRBJ2-7; maybe TRBD2 (5 bases). CDR1 and CDR2 from the germline V gene are DFQATT and SNEGSKA (reference sequence). V was pared by 3 bases and J by 7 bases, with 10 bases between. The CDR3 consists of 11 residues. The CDR3 reads CSASPSREQYF. CDR3 sequence (DNA): TGCAGTGCTAGCCCTAGCCGGGAGCAGTACTTC.

J is TRBJ1-1 and V is TRBV5-1; perhaps TRBD1 as D (6 bases). The CDR3 sequence is 16 residues long. V was clipped by 3 bases and J by 2 bases, with 17 bases between them. Per the germline V gene, CDR1 is SGHRS and CDR2 is YFSETQ. CDR3 DNA sequence: TGCGCCAGCAGCTACACGGGAACAGGGATTAACACTGAAGCTTTCTTT. Its protein product is CASSYTGTGINTEAFF.

V usage is TRBV5-5 and J usage is TRBJ2-5; TRBD2 might be the D (6 bases). Germline V gene lookup returns CDR1 SGHKS and CDR2 YYEKEE (reference sequence). Trimming took 3 bases from V and 0 from J, leaving 6 bases between them. The CDR3 is 13 amino acids. The CDR3 spells CASSWDYQETQYF. The CDR3 DNA follows: TGTGCCAGCAGCTGGGACTACCAAGAGACCCAGTACTTC.

The chain carries TRBV2 and TRBJ1-2; the D gene is possibly TRBD1 (5 bases). This CDR3 region has 14 residues. Germline CDR1 and CDR2: SNHLY and FYNNEI. V lost 6 bases and J 6 bases, leaving 17 bases between the germline ends. The CDR3 sequence is CASRRNRQGNGYTF. Here the CDR3 DNA reads TGTGCCAGCAGGCGGAACCGGCAGGGAAATGGCTACACCTTC. The whole variable domain, remainder taken from reference TRBV2 and TRBJ1-2, is EPEVTQTPSHQVTQMGQEVILRCVPISNHLYFYWYRQILGQKVEFLVSFYNNEISEKSEIFDDQFSVERPDGSNFTLKIRSTKLEDSAMYFCASRRNRQGNGYTFGSGTRLTVV.

V usage is TRBV6-2 or TRBV6-3 and J usage is TRBJ1-3, with no clear D. This CDR3 has 14 amino acids. V was shortened by 5 bases and J by 5 bases, with 13 bases between the two germline ends. The germline CDR1 and CDR2 sequences are MNHEY and SVGEGT. This CDR3 reads CASSPIRTRNTIYF. The CDR3 DNA sequence: TGTGCCAGCAGTCCAATTAGGACGCGAAACACCATATATTTT.

The CDR3 region is CAWQQGRYYGYTF. As DNA, the CDR3 is TGTGCCTGGCAACAGGGGAGGTACTATGGCTACACCTTC. The chain joins TRBV30 to TRBJ1-2, with 7 bases matching TRBD1. With V trimmed by 5 bases and J by 3 bases, 6 bases remained unmatched. Germline loops: CDR1 GTSNPN, CDR2 SVGIG (reference sequence). This CDR3 has 13 residues.

The rearrangement joins TRBV24-1 to TRBJ2-1; no clear D. The CDR3 length is 14 residues. V was cut by 1 base and J by 7 bases, with 10 bases left in between. Looked up from germline, CDR1 is KGHDR and CDR2 is SFDVKD. This CDR3 is CATSDFSSRNEQFF. CDR3 nucleotide sequence: TGTGCCACCAGTGATTTCTCCAGCAGGAATGAGCAGTTCTTC.

This chain links TRBV6-1 with TRBJ1-1, with D uncertain. With 2 bases removed from V and 0 bases from J, the gap between germline ends came to 4 bases. The CDR3 has 13 residues. Germline assignment: CDR1 MNHNS and CDR2 SASEGT. The CDR3 region is CASSENMNTEAFF. The CDR3 bases are TGTGCCAGCAGTGAAAACATGAACACTGAAGCTTTCTTT.

The CDR3 loop reads CASSSPGQGGTGELFF. As DNA, the CDR3 is TGTGCCAGCAGCTCACCGGGACAGGGGGGCACCGGGGAGCTGTTTTTT. The chain links TRBV7-9 to TRBJ2-2; TRBD1 matches 11 bases. Germline trimming cut 4 bases from V and 4 bases from J; bases unmatched to any gene: 5. The CDR3 sequence is 16 residues long. Germline V gene sequence: CDR1 SEHNR, CDR2 FQNEAQ (reference sequence).

This chain links TRBV4-1 with TRBJ2-3; D might be TRBD2 (5 bases). Germline V gene sequence: CDR1 MGHRA, CDR2 YSYEKL. V was clipped by 3 bases and J by 2 bases, with 12 bases between them. The CDR3 is 15 residues long. The CDR3 sequence is CASSQKAGSTDTQYF. CDR3 nucleotide sequence: TGCGCCAGCAGCCAGAAGGCGGGCTCCACAGATACGCAGTATTTT.

V is TRBV19 and J is TRBJ1-5, with D unresolved. The ends were cut back, 6 bases at V and 1 base at J, with 7 bases in the middle. The CDR3 runs 13 residues. Germline V gene data show CDR1 as LNHDA and CDR2 as SQIVND (reference sequence). CDR3 DNA sequence: TGTGCCAGTAGGACCCTAAGCAATCAGCCCCAGCATTTT. It is translated as CASRTLSNQPQHF.

This sequence joins TRBV3-1 (or the pseudogene TRBV3-2) and TRBJ1-2; D is possibly TRBD1 (5 bases). Trimming pared 5 bases from V and 5 bases from J, leaving 12 bases between. The CDR3 consists of 13 residues. The V gene's germline CDR1 is LGHDT and CDR2 YNNKEL (reference sequence). The CDR3 nucleotides read TGTGCCAGCAGCATACGTGGGGGGTATGGCTACACCTTC. Translated, it gives CASSIRGGYGYTF.

V usage is TRBV7-3 and J usage is TRBJ1-1; unclear D gene. V dropped 5 bases and J dropped 1 base, with 8 bases sitting between them. CDR1 is SGHTA, CDR2 FQGTGA, per germline. The length of the CDR3 is 13 residues. The CDR3 loop is CASSPRGNTEAFF. CDR3 coding DNA: TGTGCCAGCAGCCCACGAGGGAACACTGAAGCTTTCTTT.

J is TRBJ1-2 and V is TRBV11-2; unclear D gene. CDR1 SGHAT and CDR2 FQNNGV come from the germline V gene. The V end lost 1 base, the J end lost 3 bases, and 6 bases lay between the germline ends. The length of the CDR3 is 13 residues. CDR3 region: CASSLVADYGYTF. For the CDR3, the DNA is TGTGCCAGCAGCTTAGTGGCAGACTATGGCTACACCTTC. Using reference TRBV11-2 and TRBJ1-2 for the parts outside the CDR3, the full variable domain is EAGVAQSPRYKIIEKRQSVAFWCNPISGHATLYWYQQILGQGPKLLIQFQNNGVVDDSQLPKDRFSAERLKGVDSTLKIQPAKLEDSAVYLCASSLVADYGYTFGSGTRLTVV.

V and J are TRBV5-1 and TRBJ2-3; D remains ambiguous. Trimming took 0 bases from V and 4 from J, leaving 6 bases between them. The CDR3 has 13 amino acids. In germline, CDR1 is SGHRS, CDR2 YFSETQ. The CDR3 region is CASSLVIADTQYF. In DNA form, the CDR3 reads TGCGCCAGCAGCTTGGTGATAGCAGATACGCAGTATTTT.

This clone was seen only a few times. The sample carries other DNA sequences with the same CDR3. The V gene is TRBV15, the J gene TRBJ1-5; tentatively, D is TRBD1 (5 bases). The V gene lost 0 bases and the J gene lost 7 bases, with 13 bases spanning the gap. The CDR3 spans 15 residues. The germline gives CDR1 LNHNV, CDR2 YYDKDF (reference sequence). The CDR3 loop reads CATSRDFRVGQPQHF. In DNA form, the CDR3 reads TGTGCCACCAGCAGAGATTTCAGGGTAGGGCAGCCCCAGCATTTT.

The chain links TRBV28 to TRBJ1-6; weak D call: TRBD1 (5 bases). CDR1 and CDR2 from the germline V gene are MDHEN and SYDVKM. With 2 bases removed from V and 6 bases from J, the gap between germline ends came to 14 bases. This CDR3 spans 16 amino acids. The CDR3 sequence: CASSLGGPSGNSPLHF. The CDR3 region has the DNA TGTGCCAGCAGTTTAGGGGGTCCTTCGGGTAATTCACCCCTCCACTTT.

This chain uses TRBV7-9 with TRBJ2-3, with D perhaps matching TRBD2 (6 bases). CDR3 length: 14 amino acids. Looked up from germline, CDR1 is SEHNR and CDR2 is FQNEAQ (reference sequence). Trimming took off 5 bases at V and 2 bases at J, with 11 bases between the two ends. CDR3 nucleotides: TGTGCCAGCAGCCCGGCGGGGCCCACAGATACGCAGTATTTT. It encodes CASSPAGPTDTQYF.

On this clone itself: One junction end disagrees with the germline gene, perhaps due to a read error. The V and J genes are TRBV4-1 and TRBJ1-2; no reliable D call. The germline V gene encodes CDR1 MGHRA and CDR2 YSYEKL. The CDR3 spans 13 residues. This CDR3 is CTSSQDWVSSYTF. CDR3 nucleotide sequence: TGCACCAGCAGCCAAGACTGGGTGTCGAGCTACACCTTC.

The chain couples TRBV29-1 to TRBJ2-5; 7 nucleotides line up with TRBD2. The CDR3 is 13 residues long. CDR1 SQVTM and CDR2 ANQGSEA come from the germline V gene. J lost 1 base, V lost 7 bases, and 6 bases had no gene match. The CDR3 DNA reads as TGCAGCGCCTCAGCGGGGACCCAAGAGACCCAGTACTTC. Protein: CSASAGTQETQYF.

The rearrangement joins TRBV2 to TRBJ1-1; D perhaps matches TRBD1 (6 bases). The V gene's germline CDR1 is SNHLY and CDR2 FYNNEI. The CDR3 has 14 residues. Trimming cost V 4 bases and J 2 bases, with 11 bases left between them. The CDR3 DNA reads as TGTGCCAGCAGTGGGGAGGGGGGTAACACTGAAGCTTTCTTT. It translates to CASSGEGGNTEAFF.

The gene calls are TRBV10-3 and TRBJ1-2; weak D call: TRBD1 (5 bases). The V and J ends lost 6 bases and 2 bases respectively, with 10 bases between them. This CDR3 is 13 amino acids long. CDR1 and CDR2 (germline): ENHRY, SYGVKD. In nucleotides, the CDR3 is TGTGCCATCAGCAGGGAGAAAAACTATGGCTACACCTTC. Its protein is CAISREKNYGYTF.

This clone was recorded once. The J gene is TRBJ2-3, the V gene TRBV11-3; 8 bases are a match to TRBD2. Germline V gene sequence: CDR1 SGHNT, CDR2 YENEEA. V lost 2 bases to trimming and J lost 2 bases; unmatched junction nucleotides: 9. The CDR3 runs 17 residues. As DNA, the CDR3 is TGTGCCAGCAGCTTAAGGGCTAGCGGGTTTTCCACAGATACGCAGTATTTT. This translates into CASSLRASGFSTDTQYF.

The chain combines TRBV4-1 with TRBJ2-7, with TRBD2 as a possible D gene (5 bases). Deletions cut 0 bases from V and 0 bases from J, with 12 bases between. The CDR3 runs to 16 residues. The germline gives CDR1 MGHRA, CDR2 YSYEKL. CDR3 loop: CASSQEEVGFSYEQYF. CDR3 DNA: TGCGCCAGCAGCCAAGAGGAGGTCGGTTTCTCCTACGAGCAGTACTTC.

The CDR3 region has the DNA TGTGCCAGCAGCCAAGATGCAGGGGGATTCGGAGCTTTCTTT. Residues: CASSQDAGGFGAFF. The V call is TRBV3-1 (or the pseudogene TRBV3-2), the J call TRBJ1-1, with TRBD1 matching 7 bases. V shed 0 bases and J 10 bases; nucleotides not matched to a gene: 8. Germline V gene data show CDR1 as LGHDT and CDR2 as YNNKEL (reference sequence). The CDR3 is made up of 14 amino acids.